This TCR beta chain was profiled in a study of blood T cell repertoires in COVID-19. Study in general: The United States, Italy and Spain were the sources of the acute and convalescent COVID-19 samples.

Original data processing: Nucleated cell number was recorded as an estimate derived from reference gene primer amplification. Profiled with immunoSEQ multiplex PCR; TCRdb holds only in-frame clones, not every one. V, J and clone size reflect that table, while D and trimming were determined from the DNA. The sample shows 500,000 to 600,000 clones, about 88% of them seen only once. About this clone: The sample has other DNA sequences that encode this CDR3 too.

Germline V gene sequence: CDR1 SGDLS, CDR2 YYNGEE. Trimming removed 3 bases from V and 4 bases from J; junction bases left unmatched: 11. The CDR3 runs to 16 residues. This sequence joins TRBV9 and TRBJ1-2, with 8 nucleotides matching TRBD1. Sequencing was carried out using peripheral blood. This receptor was identified in a woman in her forties or fifties with COVID-19, enrolled during active disease. The DNA for the CDR3 is TGTGCCAGCAGCGCTCGATCTGGACAGGGAGCCTATGGCTACACCTTC. Translation gives CASSARSGQGAYGYTF.